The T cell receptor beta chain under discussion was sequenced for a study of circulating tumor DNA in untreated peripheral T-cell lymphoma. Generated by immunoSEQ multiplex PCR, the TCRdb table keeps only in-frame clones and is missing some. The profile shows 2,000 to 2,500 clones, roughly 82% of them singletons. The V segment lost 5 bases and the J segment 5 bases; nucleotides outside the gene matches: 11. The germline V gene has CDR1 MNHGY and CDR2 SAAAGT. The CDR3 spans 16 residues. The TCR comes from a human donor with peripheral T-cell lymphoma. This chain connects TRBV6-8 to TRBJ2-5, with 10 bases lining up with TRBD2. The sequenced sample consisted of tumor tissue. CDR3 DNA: TGTGCCAGCAGTGACGGGGCAGCGGGGGGGCCGGAGACCCAGTACTTC. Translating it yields CASSDGAAGGPETQYF.